The clone carrying this TCR beta chain was found a few times. The target antigen is unknown. Per germline, CDR1 KGHSH and CDR2 LQKENI. Trimming removed 6 bases from V and 0 bases from J, with 16 bases in between. CDR3 length: 16 residues. This sample is part of a study of beta chain features in type 1 diabetes. Study outcomes and limitations: The naive, central memory and Treg TCRB repertoires of patients appeared to be more similar to one another than those of healthy donors.

Every isolated RNA sample was fully reverse transcribed, so sequencing captured expressed TCRB transcripts. TCRdb's copy holds only in-frame clones and misses some; the assay was immunoSEQ multiplex PCR. The table has approximately 160,000 clones, 7% to 10% seen once. Sequenced: central memory CD4+ T cells from blood. The rearrangement links TRBV18 to TRBJ2-3; possibly TRBD1 for D (5 bases). The receptor was isolated from a woman aged 18-29 years in good health. The CDR3 DNA reads as TGTGCCAGCTCCCTTAGGGGATGGGGCAGCACAGATACGCAGTATTTT. Translated, it gives CASSLRGWGSTDTQYF.